A selection of T cell receptor beta chains follows, all from one sample in a study of T cells after yellow fever vaccination. TCRdb used MiXCR to reprocess the 5' RACE reads, holding one entry per CDR3 protein. The table includes about 320,000 distinct CDR3 sequences, 3.5% to 4.5% detected once. The specimen was PBMCs, collected 15 days after the yellow fever booster vaccination. The receptors come from a man between 18 and 29 years old who received the YFV17D yellow fever vaccine. CDR3s include the opening cysteine and the closing phenylalanine or tryptophan. A D gene is named only where the DNA matches it firmly. Only part of the rows carry a size: once, few, many, or a class if the clone is expanded.

V gene	D gene	J gene	clone size	CDR3 DNA	CDR3 protein
TRBV5-1	NA	TRBJ2-2	many	TGCGCCAGCAGCTTGAGACAGCTAACTAACACCGGGGAGCTGTTTTTT	CASSLRQLTNTGELFF
TRBV5-1	NA	TRBJ1-1	few	TGCGCCAGCAGCTTGGAAGGGCCTGAAGCTTTCTTT	CASSLEGPEAFF
TRBV29-1	NA	TRBJ2-2	many	TGCAGCGTTGCGAGGCAGAGCACCGGGGAGCTGTTTTTT	CSVARQSTGELFF
TRBV7-2	NA	TRBJ2-1	many	TGTGCCAGTTCACAGGACCCGGTCTCCTACAATGAGCAGTTCTTC	CASSQDPVSYNEQFF
TRBV11-2	TRBD1	TRBJ2-5	many	TGTGCCAGCAGCCTCAGGACAGGGGCGAGGGAGACCCAGTACTTC	CASSLRTGARETQYF
TRBV7-9	NA	TRBJ2-1	many	TGTGCCAGCAACCGGGACTTTTACAATGAGCAGTTCTTC	CASNRDFYNEQFF
TRBV12-3/TRBV12-4	TRBD2	TRBJ2-5	many	TGTGCCAGCAGCTCCGTGGGACTAGGGGTAGAGACCCAGTACTTC	CASSSVGLGVETQYF
TRBV28	TRBD1	TRBJ1-5	NA	TGTGCCAGCAGTTGGGGGACAGGGGGCTGGCGCAATCAGCCCCAGCATTTT	CASSWGTGGWRNQPQHF
TRBV7-9	TRBD1	TRBJ2-5	few	TGTGCCAGCAGCTTAGGGGACAGGACACAAGAGACCCAGTACTTC	CASSLGDRTQETQYF
TRBV6-2/TRBV6-3	NA	TRBJ1-2	few	TGTGCCAGCAGACAATGGGCTGACTATGGCTACACCTTC	CASRQWADYGYTF
TRBV10-2	TRBD1	TRBJ1-5	many	TGCGCCAGCAGGGGGACCTCCGGGACAGGGGTTTATCAGCCCCAGCATTTT	CASRGTSGTGVYQPQHF
TRBV7-9	TRBD2	TRBJ2-3	few	TGTGCCAGCAGCTTAGGGGAGGGGTGGACAGATACGCAGTATTTT	CASSLGEGWTDTQYF
TRBV12-3/TRBV12-4	NA	TRBJ2-2	NA	TGTGCCAGCATGATTCGGGGGTCCGGGGAGCTGTTTTTT	CASMIRGSGELFF
TRBV3-1	TRBD2	TRBJ2-7	NA	TGTGCCAGCAGCCCCACCCTAGCGGGGGGGAGTCGGGGCGAGCAGTACTTC	CASSPTLAGGSRGEQYF
TRBV3-1	TRBD2	TRBJ2-3	few	TGTGCCAGCAGCCAAAATTCTTGGTCGGATTTGCGGGGACTAGCGGGGGGCACAGATACGCAGTATTTT	CASSQNSWSDLRGLAGGTDTQYF
TRBV5-1	NA	TRBJ1-2	NA	TGCGCCAGCAGCTTGGGTGGGCAGGACCGACGTGGCTACACCTTC	CASSLGGQDRRGYTF
TRBV20-1	TRBD2	TRBJ2-5	many	TGCAGTGCAGTAGCGGGGGGGCTCCAAGAGACCCAGTACTTC	CSAVAGGLQETQYF
TRBV5-1	NA	TRBJ1-2	few	TGCGCCAGCAGCTTGGGGGACTCAGTGATGGGCTGGACCTTC	CASSLGDSVMGWTF
TRBV30	NA	TRBJ1-2	many	TGTGCCTGCAGACAGGCTCTTAACTATGGCTACACCTTC	CACRQALNYGYTF
TRBV14	TRBD2	TRBJ2-3	many	TGTGCCAGCAGCCTTCGACTAGCGGGCCTCACAGATACGCAGTATTTT	CASSLRLAGLTDTQYF
TRBV5-1	NA	TRBJ2-5	many	TGCGCCAGCAGCTTGGTGGCGGAAGAGACCCAGTACTTC	CASSLVAEETQYF
TRBV20-1	NA	TRBJ1-2	NA	TGCAGTGGACGGGGACCAACCTCTAACTATGGCTACACCTTC	CSGRGPTSNYGYTF
TRBV20-1	NA	TRBJ2-3	NA	TGCAGTGCTAAAGGACAGCCCACAGATACGCAGTATTTT	CSAKGQPTDTQYF
TRBV5-6	NA	TRBJ1-2	many	TGTGCCAGCAGCTTAAATCGCCGGGACACCCTACATGGCTACACCTTC	CASSLNRRDTLHGYTF
TRBV19	NA	TRBJ1-3	NA	TGTGCCAGTAGTACTCTCTTTGCGCCCAGAGGAAACACCATATATTTT	CASSTLFAPRGNTIYF
TRBV7-9	NA	TRBJ1-2	many	TGTGCCAGCAGCCGGGGTCAGGCTAACTATGGCTACACCTTC	CASSRGQANYGYTF
TRBV10-3	TRBD1	TRBJ1-6	many	TGTGCCATCAGTGGATTGGACAGGCCTAATTCACCCCTCCACTTT	CAISGLDRPNSPLHF
TRBV6-2/TRBV6-3	NA	TRBJ1-2	many	TGTGCCAGCAGTTACTCGTTATCCTATGGCTACACCTTC	CASSYSLSYGYTF
TRBV20-1	NA	TRBJ1-5	NA	TGCAGTGCTAGAGATTGGCAAAATCAGCCCCAGCATTTT	CSARDWQNQPQHF
TRBV5-1	NA	TRBJ2-5	many	TGCGCCAGCAGGGACGGGGCTGTCATGGGGAGCCAGTACTTC	CASRDGAVMGSQYF
TRBV12-3/TRBV12-4	NA	TRBJ1-5	many	TGTGCCAGCAGTTTAGGGTACAATCAGCCCCAGCATTTT	CASSLGYNQPQHF
TRBV27	NA	TRBJ2-6	few	TGTGCCAGCAGTTTCAGACCCTCTGGGGCCAACGTCCTGACTTTC	CASSFRPSGANVLTF
TRBV11-2	NA	TRBJ2-2	few	TGTGCCAGCAGCTTTACGGGGACGAACACCGGGGAGCTGTTTTTT	CASSFTGTNTGELFF
TRBV4-1	TRBD2	TRBJ2-5	many	TGCGCCAGCAGCTACTCCGGGACTAGCGTGGAGACCCAGTACTTC	CASSYSGTSVETQYF
TRBV6-5	NA	TRBJ1-4	many	TGTGCCAGCAGTTACTCGGAAGGGGGTGTAGGTGAAAAACTGTTTTTT	CASSYSEGGVGEKLFF
TRBV28	TRBD1	TRBJ2-3	many	TGTGCCAGCAGTTTTATTAGGACAGGACGGGATACGCAGTATTTT	CASSFIRTGRDTQYF
TRBV4-3	NA	TRBJ2-3	NA	TGCGCCAGCAGCCAAGCAGTTGGAGATACGCAGTATTTT	CASSQAVGDTQYF
TRBV12-3/TRBV12-4	TRBD2	TRBJ2-5	NA	TGTGCCAGCAGTTTAGGGGGGTCTAGCGGGGGGACCCAGTACTTC	CASSLGGSSGGTQYF
TRBV30	NA	TRBJ1-2	NA	TGTGCCTGGAGACGGGCAGAGATTCCTAACTATGGCTACACCTTC	CAWRRAEIPNYGYTF